This T cell receptor (beta chain) is drawn from a study of T cell responses to AZD1222 COVID-19 vaccine. Findings and caveats of the study: Just a handful of AZD1222 recipients tested seropositive at baseline.

Here immunoSEQ multiplex PCR was the method, and the copy in TCRdb shows in-frame clones only, minus some. The sample has roughly 150,000 clones, around 91% seen once. V lost 9 bases, J lost 1 base, and 5 bases stayed unmatched. The CDR3 loop spans 14 amino acids. Germline CDR1 SGHDN, CDR2 FVKESK. About this clone itself: Its cognate antigen is unknown.

The rearrangement joins TRBV14 to TRBJ2-2; 7 bases fit TRBD2. Sequenced material: peripheral blood, taken 28 days after the second AZD1222 dose. The origin of this receptor is an adult who received the AZD1222 COVID-19 vaccine. The CDR3 DNA is TGTGCCAGTCGGGCTAGCGGGAACACCGGGGAGCTGTTTTTT. As protein: CASRASGNTGELFF.